These 20 T cell receptor beta chains originate from one sample sequenced in a study of T cell clusters in autoimmune cytopenias. One tube held mixed TRB-A and TRB-B primer pools for touch-down PCR. TCRdb reprocessed the multiplex PCR reads; each CDR3 protein has one entry and no DNA is given. There are roughly 1,200 distinct CDR3 sequences in the sample, with roughly 73% held by the top ten. Each sample's input was roughly 270 ng genomic DNA, about 38,000 genome equivalents. Sequencing input: peripheral blood. Receptors originate from a human donor with an autoimmune cytopenia or autoimmune hepatitis (not recorded which).

This clonotype is identified as medium-sized (0.01 to 0.1%) from frequency. The chain links TRBV7-2 to TRBJ2-2; TCRdb reports TRBD2, a call that lacks DNA to check it against. The CDR3 loop spans 18 amino acids. The V gene's germline CDR1 is SGHTA and CDR2 FQGNSA. The CDR3 sequence is CASSLTGLAGSNTGELFF.

This chain connects TRBV11-1 to TRBJ2-5; TCRdb's D gene call, TRBD1, goes unchecked for lack of DNA. CDR3 size: 16 residues. Germline CDR1 reads SGHAT; CDR2 reads FQDESV (reference sequence). The CDR3 here is CASSRQGRGVQETQYF.

This clonotype is medium-sized by frequency. The rearrangement joins TRBV30 to TRBJ2-3; TCRdb picks TRBD1, but there is no DNA to check that call. The CDR3 is 15 residues long. CDR1 and CDR2 (germline): GTSNPN, SVGIG (reference sequence). CDR3 region: CAWSHRGTSTDTQYF.

The rearrangement uses TRBV29-1 and TRBJ2-2; the D call of TRBD1 rests on TCRdb alone, since no DNA is present to check it. CDR3 length: 14 amino acids. Looked up from germline, CDR1 is SQVTM and CDR2 is ANQGSEA. The CDR3 sequence is CSVRGQGGTGELFF.

V and J are TRBV24-1 and TRBJ2-1; absent DNA, TCRdb's TRBD2 call cannot be checked. Germline V gene sequence: CDR1 KGHDR, CDR2 SFDVKD. The CDR3 has 13 residues. This chain's CDR3 is CATSEPTRAEQFF.

This chain uses TRBV4-2 with TRBJ2-3; the D call of TRBD1 rests on TCRdb alone, since no DNA is present to check it. In germline, CDR1 is LGHNA, CDR2 YNFKEQ. The CDR3 covers 15 residues. CDR3 loop: CASSRQEGVKNTQYF.

The CDR3 spells CASSPHSVDTEAFF. This chain links TRBV6-2 or TRBV6-3 with TRBJ1-1. The germline V gene encodes CDR1 MNHEY and CDR2 SVGEGT. The CDR3 is 14 residues long.

This chain uses TRBV5-4 with TRBJ2-7; TCRdb lists TRBD1, though no DNA is available to test this call. This CDR3 has 15 amino acids. Germline CDR1 SGHNT, CDR2 YYREEE (reference sequence). This CDR3 is CASSLDSSPVSEQYF.

The chain combines TRBV7-2 with TRBJ2-3; TCRdb's assignment of TRBD1 cannot be checked, as there is no DNA. This CDR3 contains 18 residues. Per germline, CDR1 SGHTA and CDR2 FQGNSA. The chain's CDR3 is CASSLRGTRQIITDTQYF.

The chain is built from TRBV6-2 or TRBV6-3 and TRBJ1-5; TCRdb's D call, TRBD1, is unchecked because there is no DNA. The CDR3 has 15 amino acids. Germline-derived CDR1 and CDR2 are MNHEY and SVGEGT. The CDR3 sequence is CASSHFGQGNQPQHF.

CDR3 sequence reads: CASSTLQGAMYGYTF. This chain connects TRBV6-1 to TRBJ1-2; there is no DNA to check the TCRdb D call of TRBD1. The CDR3 extends over 15 amino acids. Germline CDR1 MNHNS, CDR2 SASEGT.

This chain uses TRBV20-1 with TRBJ1-4. The CDR3 has 17 residues. Per the germline V gene, CDR1 is DFQATT and CDR2 is SNEGSKA (reference sequence). This CDR3 is CSAVRLALGLEGEKLFF.

Considering frequency, this clonotype is large. The CDR3 loop reads CASSMGQGFEKLFF. The chain joins TRBV18 to TRBJ1-4; the D call of TRBD1 rests on TCRdb alone, since no DNA is present to check it. Germline loops: CDR1 KGHSH, CDR2 LQKENI. The CDR3 consists of 14 residues.

The chain carries TRBV6-5 and TRBJ1-2. There are 14 residues in the CDR3. Germline values: CDR1 MNHEY, CDR2 SVGAGI. This CDR3 is CASSYSMENYGYTF.

The rearrangement joins TRBV30 to TRBJ2-5; lacking DNA, the TRBD1 call made by TCRdb goes unchecked. Germline V gene data show CDR1 as GTSNPN and CDR2 as SVGIG (reference sequence). The CDR3 extends over 15 amino acids. CDR3 region: CAWSVVRGATETQYF.

Judged by frequency, this clonotype is medium-sized. The chain carries TRBV13 and TRBJ2-5; TCRdb returns TRBD1, unconfirmable since there is no DNA. This CDR3 is 12 amino acids long. Germline loops: CDR1 PRHDT, CDR2 FYEKMQ (reference sequence). Here the CDR3 reads CASSLEPGTQYF.

The rearrangement links TRBV20-1 to TRBJ2-1; TCRdb designates TRBD1, a call that cannot be tested without DNA. This CDR3 comprises 16 residues. Germline V gene sequence: CDR1 DFQATT, CDR2 SNEGSKA (reference sequence). The CDR3 sequence is CSASMLGGSSYNEQFF.

This clonotype is deemed medium-sized by its frequency. This chain joins TRBV6-5 and TRBJ2-1; TCRdb's assignment of TRBD1 cannot be checked, as there is no DNA. Germline V gene data show CDR1 as MNHEY and CDR2 as SVGAGI. This CDR3 region has 14 residues. The CDR3 sequence is CASSSGQGDNEQFF.

The V and J genes are TRBV27 and TRBJ2-6; TCRdb returns TRBD2, unconfirmable since there is no DNA. CDR3 length: 18 residues. Germline-derived CDR1 and CDR2 are MNHEY and SMNVEV (reference sequence). CDR3 sequence reads: CASRDRAIPGGGANVLTF.

This clonotype is identified as medium-sized from frequency. The gene calls are TRBV6-6 and TRBJ2-7; as DNA is missing, the TRBD1 call by TCRdb cannot be tested. This CDR3 spans 15 amino acids. Germline CDR1 MNHNY, CDR2 SVGAGI (reference sequence). CDR3 in amino acids: CASSPGQGYSYEQYF.